This TCR beta chain was sequenced in a study of blood T cell repertoires in COVID-19. Background on the study: COVID-19 samples collected from the United States, Italy and Spain covered acute and convalescent phases. From T cells, B-cell-depleted T cells, or PBMCs came the material, which was cDNA or gDNA.

The germline V gene encodes CDR1 SGHNT and CDR2 YENEEA. Trimming took 1 base from V and 0 from J, leaving 5 bases between them. The CDR3 spans 14 residues. How the authors handled the data: Estimation of nucleated cell counts was performed using reference gene primer amplification. TCRdb's table, derived via immunoSEQ multiplex PCR, lists solely in-frame clones and lacks some. V and J calls and clone size come straight from that table; D and trimming were deduced from the DNA. The sample shows about 68,000 clones, approximately 85% of them seen only once. The TCR was taken from a man aged 50 to 59 with acute or convalescent COVID-19. The sample was peripheral blood. The chain employs TRBV11-3 and TRBJ2-3; D remains ambiguous. CDR3 bases: TGTGCCAGCAGCTTAGGGGCCAGCACAGATACGCAGTATTTT. It yields the protein CASSLGASTDTQYF.